This entry describes one T cell receptor beta chain. The source of the sample is a study of blood T cell repertoires in COVID-19. Study-wide context: Researchers got acute and convalescent COVID-19 samples from the United States, Italy and Spain. Sources were T cells, B-cell-depleted T cells, or PBMCs; the material itself was cDNA or gDNA.

The length of the CDR3 is 17 residues. In the original workflow: The assay estimated nucleated cells by amplifying reference gene primers. Using immunoSEQ multiplex PCR, the repertoire was profiled, and TCRdb retains in-frame clones only, with some absent. For V, J and clone size, that table is used; D and trimming come from the DNA. The sample yields hundreds of thousands of clones, more than 80% seen once. Material: peripheral blood. This TCR derives from a woman over 75 with acute or convalescent COVID-19. V gene TRBV21-1 combines with J gene TRBJ2-1; the DNA was not compared with TRBD2, the D call given in the table. TRBV21-1 is termed a pseudogene. DNA for the CDR3: TGTGCCAGCAGCAAAGTTCGGGTTAGCGGGAGAATCGATGAGCAGTTCTTC. It is translated as CASSKVRVSGRIDEQFF.